This is a list of T cell receptor beta chains from one sample in a study of blood T cell repertoires in COVID-19. TCRdb keeps only in-frame clones here, not all; method: immunoSEQ multiplex PCR. This table holds 230,000 or so clones, roughly 88% found once. The sample was PBMCs or T cells enriched from blood (not recorded which). Receptors originate from a woman aged 40 to 50 with acute COVID-19. CDR3s include the opening cysteine and the closing phenylalanine or tryptophan. A D gene is named only where the DNA matches it firmly. Clone size, where shown, is once, few, many, or a class for clones that have expanded.

d_gene: .
v_gene: TRBV20-1
abundance: .
j_gene: TRBJ2-3
CDR3nt: TGCAGTGCTAGTGACCTGGCTAGCACAGATACGCAGTATTTT
CDR3aa: CSASDLASTDTQYF

d_gene: TRBD1
v_gene: TRBV6-2/TRBV6-3
abundance: .
j_gene: TRBJ1-5
CDR3nt: TGTGCCAGCAGTTACGTAGCAGGGGGCGGGGGTCGAAATCAGCCCCAGCATTTT
CDR3aa: CASSYVAGGGGRNQPQHF

d_gene: TRBD1
v_gene: TRBV7-9
abundance: .
j_gene: TRBJ1-2
CDR3nt: TGTGCCAGCAGCTTAGTGGGACAGGGGGCTGGCGGCTACACCTTC
CDR3aa: CASSLVGQGAGGYTF

d_gene: .
v_gene: TRBV6-5
abundance: .
j_gene: TRBJ1-1
CDR3nt: TGTGCCAGCCCCGGGTGGAAGGGGCGAAACACTGAAGCTTTCTTT
CDR3aa: CASPGWKGRNTEAFF

d_gene: .
v_gene: TRBV5-4
abundance: few
j_gene: TRBJ1-1
CDR3nt: TGTGCCAGCAGCGCAAATTGGCGGGGCTGGAACACTGAAGCTTTCTTT
CDR3aa: CASSANWRGWNTEAFF

d_gene: .
v_gene: TRBV10-2
abundance: .
j_gene: TRBJ1-1
CDR3nt: TGCGCCAGCAGTGATCTGGAGGGGATGAACACTGAAGCTTTCTTT
CDR3aa: CASSDLEGMNTEAFF

d_gene: TRBD2
v_gene: TRBV5-5
abundance: .
j_gene: TRBJ2-1
CDR3nt: TGTGCCAGCAGCCCCAGGGGCGCGGGAGGCAACAATGAGCAGTTCTTC
CDR3aa: CASSPRGAGGNNEQFF

d_gene: .
v_gene: TRBV10-3
abundance: few
j_gene: TRBJ2-3
CDR3nt: TGTGCCATCAGACTACAGGGATCCGATACGCAGTATTTT
CDR3aa: CAIRLQGSDTQYF

d_gene: TRBD1
v_gene: TRBV4-1
abundance: .
j_gene: TRBJ1-5
CDR3nt: TGCGCCAGCAGCCAAGTTGGGACAGGGAGCAATCAGCCCCAGCATTTT
CDR3aa: CASSQVGTGSNQPQHF

d_gene: .
v_gene: TRBV5-1
abundance: once
j_gene: TRBJ2-5
CDR3nt: TGCGCCAGCAGGGCGGGCGGGGCCACCCAAGAGACCCAGTACTTC
CDR3aa: CASRAGGATQETQYF

d_gene: .
v_gene: TRBV7-2
abundance: .
j_gene: TRBJ1-2
CDR3nt: TGTGCCAGCAGCTTATGGACAGAGTATGGCTACACCTTC
CDR3aa: CASSLWTEYGYTF

d_gene: .
v_gene: TRBV6-2/TRBV6-3
abundance: .
j_gene: TRBJ1-5
CDR3nt: TGTGCCAGCAGTTACCGGCAGGGAAATCAGCCCCAGCATTTT
CDR3aa: CASSYRQGNQPQHF

d_gene: .
v_gene: TRBV15
abundance: .
j_gene: TRBJ1-2
CDR3nt: TGTGCCACCAGCAGCCGACTTACAGGAGTCGGCTACACCTTC
CDR3aa: CATSSRLTGVGYTF

d_gene: TRBD2
v_gene: TRBV29-1
abundance: .
j_gene: TRBJ2-5
CDR3nt: TGCAGCGCCTTTAGCGGGAGGGCTGGAGAGACCCAGTACTTC
CDR3aa: CSAFSGRAGETQYF

d_gene: TRBD2
v_gene: TRBV5-6
abundance: .
j_gene: TRBJ2-7
CDR3nt: TGTGCCAGCAGCTCCACCGGGGAGGGCTACGAGCAGTACTTC
CDR3aa: CASSSTGEGYEQYF

d_gene: .
v_gene: TRBV9
abundance: .
j_gene: TRBJ2-2
CDR3nt: TGTGCCAGCAGCCTCCGACGGGAGCCGAACACCGGGGAGCTGTTTTTT
CDR3aa: CASSLRREPNTGELFF

d_gene: .
v_gene: TRBV7-8
abundance: .
j_gene: TRBJ2-1
CDR3nt: TGTGCCAGCAGCTTAGGGACAAACAATGAGCAGTTCTTC
CDR3aa: CASSLGTNNEQFF

d_gene: .
v_gene: TRBV5-1
abundance: .
j_gene: TRBJ1-6
CDR3nt: TGCGCCAGCAGCTCCGCCGGGAGCTCCTATAATTCACCCCTCCACTTT
CDR3aa: CASSSAGSSYNSPLHF

d_gene: TRBD1
v_gene: TRBV15
abundance: .
j_gene: TRBJ1-3
CDR3nt: TGTGCCACCAGCGCCTACAGGGGAGACACCATATATTTT
CDR3aa: CATSAYRGDTIYF

d_gene: .
v_gene: TRBV6-5
abundance: .
j_gene: TRBJ2-2
CDR3nt: TGTGCCAGTCGAAAAACCCAGGGGCCTTCCGGGGAGCTGTTTTTT
CDR3aa: CASRKTQGPSGELFF

d_gene: TRBD2
v_gene: TRBV6-2/TRBV6-3
abundance: .
j_gene: TRBJ2-3
CDR3nt: TGTGCCAGCAGTTACTCTTTCCGGGGACTAGCCGGAGATACGCAGTATTTT
CDR3aa: CASSYSFRGLAGDTQYF

d_gene: .
v_gene: TRBV25-1
abundance: .
j_gene: TRBJ2-3
CDR3nt: TGTGCCAGCAGTGACTCTTCATTGGAGCCGACAGATACGCAGTATTTT
CDR3aa: CASSDSSLEPTDTQYF

d_gene: TRBD1
v_gene: TRBV5-6
abundance: .
j_gene: TRBJ1-5
CDR3nt: TGTGCCAGCACTCAGGGGGACAATCAGCCCCAGCATTTT
CDR3aa: CASTQGDNQPQHF

d_gene: .
v_gene: TRBV10-1
abundance: .
j_gene: TRBJ1-1
CDR3nt: TGCGCCAGCAGTGTTCGGACTGCTGCTGGGAACACTGAAGCTTTCTTT
CDR3aa: CASSVRTAAGNTEAFF

d_gene: TRBD1
v_gene: TRBV6-5
abundance: .
j_gene: TRBJ2-7
CDR3nt: TGTGCCAGCAGGTCGACCGGGACAGGGGCATACGAGCAGTACTTC
CDR3aa: CASRSTGTGAYEQYF

d_gene: .
v_gene: TRBV2
abundance: .
j_gene: TRBJ1-1
CDR3nt: TGTGCCAGCAGTGAAGACGGGTGGCCCACTGAAGCTTTCTTT
CDR3aa: CASSEDGWPTEAFF

d_gene: .
v_gene: TRBV7-8
abundance: few
j_gene: TRBJ1-5
CDR3nt: TGTGCCAGCAGCTCTAGCATGCATAGCAATCAGCCCCAGCATTTT
CDR3aa: CASSSSMHSNQPQHF

d_gene: TRBD1
v_gene: TRBV3-1/TRBV3-2
abundance: .
j_gene: TRBJ1-1
CDR3nt: TGTGCCAGCAGTTTCACCGGGACAGGGGAAGCTTTCTTT
CDR3aa: CASSFTGTGEAFF

d_gene: .
v_gene: TRBV12-3/TRBV12-4
abundance: .
j_gene: TRBJ1-2
CDR3nt: TGTGCCAGCAGTTTGGACAGTTCCTATGGCTACACCTTC
CDR3aa: CASSLDSSYGYTF

d_gene: TRBD1
v_gene: TRBV29-1
abundance: .
j_gene: TRBJ1-2
CDR3nt: TGCAGCGTTGAAGGGACAGGGCCTATCTATGGCTACACCTTC
CDR3aa: CSVEGTGPIYGYTF

d_gene: .
v_gene: TRBV27
abundance: few
j_gene: TRBJ1-4
CDR3nt: TGTGCCAGCAGTTTGGCGGGCCAGGAAAAACTGTTTTTT
CDR3aa: CASSLAGQEKLFF

d_gene: TRBD2
v_gene: TRBV20-1
abundance: .
j_gene: TRBJ2-3
CDR3nt: TGCAGTGCTCGTGCGGGGGGTACGCAGTATTTT
CDR3aa: CSARAGGTQYF

d_gene: .
v_gene: TRBV5-1
abundance: .
j_gene: TRBJ2-1
CDR3nt: TGCGCCAGCAGCTTTGGAGGAAGCGGCAATGAGCAGTTCTTC
CDR3aa: CASSFGGSGNEQFF

d_gene: TRBD2
v_gene: TRBV9
abundance: .
j_gene: TRBJ2-1
CDR3nt: TGTGCCAGCAGCACCCGGGACTACTCCTACAATGAGCAGTTCTTC
CDR3aa: CASSTRDYSYNEQFF

d_gene: .
v_gene: TRBV27
abundance: .
j_gene: TRBJ2-7
CDR3nt: TGTGCCAGCAGTCCCGAAGGGCGGGCCTACGAGCAGTACTTC
CDR3aa: CASSPEGRAYEQYF

d_gene: .
v_gene: TRBV4-3
abundance: .
j_gene: TRBJ1-1
CDR3nt: TGCGCCAGCAGCCAAGATCTCACAGTCTACACTGAAGCTTTCTTT
CDR3aa: CASSQDLTVYTEAFF

d_gene: .
v_gene: TRBV5-6
abundance: .
j_gene: TRBJ2-2
CDR3nt: TGTGCCAGCAGCTTGGGCGGGCTCTCCCCCCCCGGGGAGCTGTTTTTT
CDR3aa: CASSLGGLSPPGELFF

d_gene: .
v_gene: TRBV11-2
abundance: .
j_gene: TRBJ2-3
CDR3nt: TGTGCCAGCAGCTTAGCGCGTAGCACAGATACGCAGTATTTT
CDR3aa: CASSLARSTDTQYF

d_gene: TRBD1
v_gene: TRBV4-1
abundance: .
j_gene: TRBJ1-6
CDR3nt: TGCGCCAGCAGCCAAGGGGGACAGGTCACAAATTCACCCCTCCACTTT
CDR3aa: CASSQGGQVTNSPLHF

d_gene: TRBD1
v_gene: TRBV5-5
abundance: once
j_gene: TRBJ1-5
CDR3nt: TGTGCCAGCAGCTTGACAGGGGTACAGCCCCAGCATTTT
CDR3aa: CASSLTGVQPQHF

d_gene: .
v_gene: TRBV6-2/TRBV6-3
abundance: few
j_gene: TRBJ1-2
CDR3nt: TGTGCCAGCAGTTACACCACCGGTAGCTACACCTTC
CDR3aa: CASSYTTGSYTF

d_gene: .
v_gene: TRBV14
abundance: .
j_gene: TRBJ1-1
CDR3nt: TGTGCCAGCAGCCGGCCGGGTCTCATCGGGAACACTGAAGCTTTCTTT
CDR3aa: CASSRPGLIGNTEAFF

d_gene: TRBD2
v_gene: TRBV6-2/TRBV6-3
abundance: .
j_gene: TRBJ2-5
CDR3nt: TGTGCCAGCAGTTATGGAGCGGGATCCCCGGAGACCCAGTACTTC
CDR3aa: CASSYGAGSPETQYF

d_gene: .
v_gene: TRBV9
abundance: .
j_gene: TRBJ1-1
CDR3nt: TGTGCCAGCAGCGGAAGTGGCGGCTTCATGAACACTGAAGCTTTCTTT
CDR3aa: CASSGSGGFMNTEAFF

d_gene: .
v_gene: TRBV7-2
abundance: few
j_gene: TRBJ2-7
CDR3nt: TGTGCCAGCAGCCCCTTTTCCTACGAGCAGTACTTC
CDR3aa: CASSPFSYEQYF

d_gene: TRBD1
v_gene: TRBV4-1
abundance: once
j_gene: TRBJ1-1
CDR3nt: TGCGCCAGCAGCCAAGACATTGGGACAGTGAACACTGAAGCTTTCTTT
CDR3aa: CASSQDIGTVNTEAFF

d_gene: .
v_gene: TRBV10-3
abundance: .
j_gene: TRBJ1-2
CDR3nt: TGTGCCGTCAGACAGGAAAACTATGGCTACACCTTC
CDR3aa: CAVRQENYGYTF

d_gene: TRBD1
v_gene: TRBV4-3
abundance: once
j_gene: TRBJ2-3
CDR3nt: TGCGCCAGCAGTTTCAGGGGACAGGGCACAGATACGCAGTATTTT
CDR3aa: CASSFRGQGTDTQYF

d_gene: TRBD1
v_gene: TRBV2
abundance: few
j_gene: TRBJ2-2
CDR3nt: TGTGCCAGCAGACTTGGGACAGCCGCGAACACCGGGGAGCTGTTTTTT
CDR3aa: CASRLGTAANTGELFF